This TCR beta chain was observed in a study of cytomegalovirus exposure and HLA in healthy donors. Study-level background: Membership in the Caucasian-associated ancestry cluster was found for 65% to 85% of 398 genotyped donors. Study findings and constraints: A later analysis by the authors found several of the most significant clusters apparently linked to common viral pathogens. Accurate prediction of HLA-A and HLA-B alleles (for most subjects) was reportedly achieved from TCR beta sequences. As was reported, the classifier diagnosed cytomegalovirus status with high specificity and sensitivity.

There are 14 residues in the CDR3. Trimming cost V 4 bases and J 3 bases; bases outside gene matches: 3. CDR1 LNHDA and CDR2 SQIVND come from the germline V gene (reference sequence). PCR primers comprised 60 Vbeta and 13 Jbeta primers. The protocol was immunoSEQ multiplex PCR, while the TCRdb copy is restricted to in-frame clones and leaves out a portion. Of some 89,000 clones listed, around 81% are singletons. About this clone itself: The antigen remains unidentified.

The clonotype originates from a young woman in good health and CMV-seronegative. The genes are TRBV19 and TRBJ2-7; 10 bases agree with TRBD2. The sequenced sample was PBMCs. The chain's CDR3 is CASSTGLAFYEQYF. CDR3 DNA sequence: TGTGCCAGTAGTACGGGACTAGCGTTCTACGAGCAGTACTTC. The full variable domain, its missing parts supplied by reference TRBV19 and TRBJ2-7, is DGGITQSPKYLFRKEGQNVTLSCEQNLNHDAMYWYRQDPGQGLRLIYYSQIVNDFQKGDIAEGYSVSREKKESFPLTVTSAQKNPTAFYLCASSTGLAFYEQYFGPGTRLTVT.